Described below is a single T cell receptor (beta chain) sequence and its context. CDR1 is SGHRS, CDR2 YFSETQ, per germline. Trimming pared 4 bases from V and 0 bases from J, leaving 10 bases between. The CDR3 is made up of 14 amino acids. This record belongs to a study of blood T cell repertoires in COVID-19. Individuals aged roughly 18 to 95 years were recruited from 20 to 25 US areas. Grouping used clinical history reported by participants in a survey and questionnaire. Recovered status applied to Cohort 3 donors who had two consecutive negative PCRs. It also applied to those with clearance or with symptom resolution. TCRdb keeps only in-frame clones here, not all; method: immunoSEQ multiplex PCR. This table has 200,000 to 250,000 clones, roughly 84% appearing once.

The chain uses TRBV5-1 and TRBJ1-1, with D perhaps matching TRBD1 (5 bases). The source of this sequence is a woman between 35 and 50 years old who had recovered from COVID-19. The material sequenced was PBMCs or T cells enriched from blood (not recorded which). The CDR3 loop is CASSPAQVNTEAFF. The CDR3 bases are TGCGCCAGCAGCCCGGCACAGGTGAACACTGAAGCTTTCTTT.